The entry below gives a single TCR beta chain sequence along with its context. This sample was included in a study of blood T cell repertoires in COVID-19. V lost 4 bases and J lost 6; bases outside the gene matches: 10. This CDR3 spans 17 amino acids. Germline CDR1 is SGHTA and CDR2 is FQGTGA. Under the authors' procedure: From reference gene primer amplification, estimates of nucleated cell counts were derived. The protocol was immunoSEQ multiplex PCR, while the TCRdb copy is restricted to in-frame clones and leaves out a portion. D and trimming were read from the DNA, whereas the V and J calls and clone size are those reported in that table. The sample holds roughly 80,000 clones, 70% to 90% seen once.

The specimen was peripheral blood. The sequence derives from a woman older than 75 with acute or convalescent COVID-19. The chain joins TRBV7-3 to TRBJ2-1; 12 positions match TRBD2. The CDR3 loop reads CASSSPGLAGGINEQFF. DNA for the CDR3: TGTGCCAGCAGCTCCCCTGGCCTAGCGGGAGGGATCAATGAGCAGTTCTTC.